The 19 T cell receptor beta chains in this list originate from one sample, sequenced in a study of T cells in Graves' hyperthyroidism and ophthalmopathy. TCR beta CDR3 regions were amplified from RNA transcripts. First-round RT-PCR of the TCR CDR3 relied on the HTBI primer set. One entry per CDR3 protein results from TCRdb running MiXCR on the multiplex PCR reads. The sample gives about 150,000 distinct CDR3 sequences, 22% of which show up once; more than 60% is in the top ten. The specimen sequenced was blood. All receptors come from a woman between 45 and 60 years old with Graves' hyperthyroidism that later progressed to Graves' ophthalmopathy.

J is TRBJ1-1 and V is TRBV7-2; the D is unclear. Germline V CDR1 and CDR2: SGHTA, FQGNSA. The CDR3 consists of 15 residues. The V end was cut by 2 bases, the J end by 0 bases, with 10 bases between. CDR3: CASSLYGVVNTEAFF. The CDR3 DNA follows: TGTGCCAGCAGCTTATATGGGGTGGTGAACACTGAAGCTTTCTTT.

In this sample, this clonotype turned up many times. The CDR3 sequence: CASSVRGQGWDSNQPQHF. Here the CDR3 DNA reads TGTGCCAGCAGTGTCCGGGGACAGGGTTGGGATAGCAATCAGCCCCAGCATTTT. The rearrangement uses TRBV6-1 and TRBJ1-5; the match to TRBD1 covers 9 bases. CDR3 length: 18 residues. CDR1 is MNHNS, CDR2 SASEGT, per germline. Trimming at V came to 4 bases and at J to 0 bases, leaving 10 bases not matched to a gene.

This chain connects TRBV28 to TRBJ2-7, with a possible D match to TRBD1 (5 bases). Trimming removed 5 bases from V and 2 bases from J, with 10 bases in between. Germline V CDR1 and CDR2: MDHEN, SYDVKM. The CDR3 is 13 amino acids. DNA for the CDR3: TGTGCCAGCAGTGTGGACACGACCTACGAGCAGTACTTC. It specifies CASSVDTTYEQYF.

The chain is built from TRBV7-3 and TRBJ2-1; 9 positions agree with TRBD2. Per germline, CDR1 SGHTA and CDR2 FQGTGA. The V gene end was trimmed by 1 base and the J gene end by 7 bases; junction bases not matched to a gene: 8. The CDR3 consists of 16 residues. CDR3 DNA sequence: TGTGCCAGCAGCTTAAGAGGGGCTAGCGGGACGAATGAGCAGTTCTTC. Protein: CASSLRGASGTNEQFF.

This clonotype has at least ten counts. The rearrangement links TRBV6-1 to TRBJ1-6; 8 bases line up with TRBD1. Germline CDR1 reads MNHNS; CDR2 reads SASEGT. Germline trimming cut 6 bases from V and 10 bases from J; bases unmatched to any gene: 8. The CDR3 is 14 residues long. CDR3 in DNA: TGTGCCAGCAGGGGGACAGGTGGAGAGTCACCCCTCCACTTT. Its translation: CASRGTGGESPLHF.

The gene calls are TRBV6-1 and TRBJ2-1; 7 bases are a match to TRBD2. Unmatched junction bases numbered 8, after V lost 5 bases and J lost 4 bases. This CDR3 comprises 15 residues. Germline V gene data show CDR1 as MNHNS and CDR2 as SASEGT. The CDR3 DNA reads as TGTGCCAGCAGTTCTGTCCTAGCGGAGTACAATGAGCAGTTCTTC. It specifies CASSSVLAEYNEQFF.

This chain links TRBV11-2 with TRBJ1-4; D remains unclear. Trimming stripped 2 bases from V and 2 bases from J, with 6 bases between. Germline V gene data show CDR1 as SGHAT and CDR2 as FQNNGV. The length of the CDR3 is 14 residues. CDR3 loop: CASSLRETNEKLFF. Written as DNA, the CDR3 is TGTGCCAGCAGCTTACGGGAGACTAATGAAAAACTGTTTTTT.

This clonotype was seen more than once but under ten times. V usage is TRBV27 and J usage is TRBJ1-3; D is perhaps TRBD1 (5 bases). The V gene lost 0 bases and the J gene lost 0 bases, with 12 bases spanning the gap. This CDR3 has 17 amino acids. Germline loops: CDR1 MNHEY, CDR2 SMNVEV (reference sequence). Here the CDR3 reads CASSLSGVRSSGNTIYF. CDR3 coding DNA: TGTGCCAGCAGTTTATCGGGGGTTAGGAGCTCTGGAAACACCATATATTTT.

This clonotype was observed at least ten times. The V gene is TRBV20-1, the J gene TRBJ2-1, with 9 bases fitting TRBD2. The CDR3 is 15 amino acids. Germline V gives CDR1 DFQATT, CDR2 SNEGSKA (reference sequence). Trimming removed 1 base from V and 6 bases from J; junction bases left unmatched: 7. Here the CDR3 DNA reads TGCAGTGCTAGAGTCTTAGCGGGAGAAGGCAATGAGCAGTTCTTC. Its translation: CSARVLAGEGNEQFF.

This clonotype was counted a few times. V is TRBV7-2 and J is TRBJ2-5; D is unresolved. In germline, CDR1 is SGHTA, CDR2 FQGNSA. The CDR3 is 16 residues long. Trimming stripped 3 bases from V and 2 bases from J, with 16 bases between. CDR3 bases: TGTGCCAGCAGCTTCGTCCCAAAGGGCCCACAAGAGACCCAGTACTTC. This codes for CASSFVPKGPQETQYF.

This clonotype was counted a few times. The chain uses TRBV27 and TRBJ2-7; possible D gene TRBD1, 6 bases. CDR3 length: 14 residues. Germline V gives CDR1 MNHEY, CDR2 SMNVEV (reference sequence). V was cut by 2 bases and J by 0 bases, with 8 bases left in between. This CDR3 is CASSLNRVSYEQYF. CDR3 bases: TGTGCCAGCAGTTTAAACAGGGTCTCCTACGAGCAGTACTTC.

The chain uses TRBV11-2 and TRBJ1-6; perhaps TRBD1 as D (6 bases). With 4 bases removed from V and 4 bases from J, the gap between germline ends came to 11 bases. Germline CDR1 is SGHAT and CDR2 is FQNNGV. The length of the CDR3 is 15 residues. The CDR3: CASSSDSAYNSPLHF. In nucleotides, the CDR3 is TGTGCCAGCAGCTCGGACAGTGCGTATAATTCACCCCTCCACTTT.

This clonotype has a handful of counts. V usage is TRBV2 and J usage is TRBJ1-1; 8 nucleotides match TRBD1. J lost 1 base, V lost 2 bases, and 3 bases had no gene match. The CDR3 loop spans 15 amino acids. CDR1 is SNHLY, CDR2 FYNNEI, per germline. In nucleotides, the CDR3 is TGTGCCAGCAGTGAAAGGGACAGGAGGAACACTGAAGCTTTCTTT. This sequence encodes CASSERDRRNTEAFF. The variable domain in full, with the rest retrieved from reference TRBV2 and TRBJ1-1, is EPEVTQTPSHQVTQMGQEVILRCVPISNHLYFYWYRQILGQKVEFLVSFYNNEISEKSEIFDDQFSVERPDGSNFTLKIRSTKLEDSAMYFCASSERDRRNTEAFFGQGTRLTVV.

This clonotype was observed a few times. The CDR3 sequence: CSADRAGNTIYF. In DNA form, the CDR3 reads TGCAGTGCCGACAGGGCTGGAAACACCATATATTTT. The chain is built from TRBV20-1 and TRBJ1-3, with 7 bases lining up with TRBD1. After removal of 6 bases from V and 2 bases from J, the junction contained 1 base not matched to a gene. This CDR3 is built from 12 residues. Per germline, CDR1 DFQATT and CDR2 SNEGSKA (reference sequence).

V gene TRBV30 combines with J gene TRBJ1-4; TRBD1 agrees at 7 bases. The J segment lost 6 bases and the V segment lost 2 bases, leaving 6 bases of the junction unmatched. Germline loops: CDR1 GTSNPN, CDR2 SVGIG (reference sequence). The CDR3 covers 14 residues. The CDR3: CAWSHDRAYEKLFF. CDR3 bases: TGTGCCTGGAGTCACGACAGGGCCTATGAAAAACTGTTTTTT. Complete variable domain (other parts from reference TRBV30 and TRBJ1-4): SQTIHQWPATLVQPVGSPLSLECTVEGTSNPNLYWYRQAAGRGLQLLFYSVGIGQISSEVPQNLSASRPQDRQFILSSKKLLLSDSGFYLCAWSHDRAYEKLFFGSGTQLSVL.

The chain uses TRBV28 and TRBJ1-1; D not resolved. V lost 4 bases, J lost 5 bases, and 17 bases lay in between. The CDR3 covers 15 residues. The V gene's germline CDR1 is MDHEN and CDR2 SYDVKM. CDR3 amino acids: CASSSFQSGRTEAFF. The CDR3 DNA is TGTGCCAGCAGTTCATTCCAATCTGGGAGGACTGAAGCTTTCTTT.

The table lists this clonotype with a few counts. The chain employs TRBV3-1 and TRBJ1-5, with 9 nucleotides matching TRBD1. The CDR3 extends over 16 amino acids. Germline CDR1 reads LGHDT; CDR2 reads YNNKEL (reference sequence). J was trimmed by 3 bases and V by 3 bases; bases with no gene match: 6. The CDR3 nucleotides are TGTGCCAGCAGCCACCCCGACAGGGGGAACAATCAGCCCCAGCATTTT. Amino acid sequence: CASSHPDRGNNQPQHF.

This clonotype has ten or more counts. The chain is built from TRBV28 and TRBJ2-3; 11 bases match TRBD2. The CDR3 is made up of 16 amino acids. Germline-derived CDR1 and CDR2 are MDHEN and SYDVKM. V trimming: 5 bases; J trimming: 2 bases; junction bases outside the gene matches: 6. DNA for the CDR3: TGTGCCAGCAGTACGCTAGCGGGGGGATTCACAGATACGCAGTATTTT. Translation gives CASSTLAGGFTDTQYF.

V and J are TRBV5-8 and TRBJ1-2; D not resolved. V lost 4 bases and J lost 3, with 4 bases in between. This CDR3 is 11 amino acids long. CDR1 and CDR2 (germline): SGHTS, YDEGEE. CDR3 region: CASSLYYGYTF. In DNA, the CDR3 is TGTGCCAGCAGCCTATACTATGGCTACACCTTC.